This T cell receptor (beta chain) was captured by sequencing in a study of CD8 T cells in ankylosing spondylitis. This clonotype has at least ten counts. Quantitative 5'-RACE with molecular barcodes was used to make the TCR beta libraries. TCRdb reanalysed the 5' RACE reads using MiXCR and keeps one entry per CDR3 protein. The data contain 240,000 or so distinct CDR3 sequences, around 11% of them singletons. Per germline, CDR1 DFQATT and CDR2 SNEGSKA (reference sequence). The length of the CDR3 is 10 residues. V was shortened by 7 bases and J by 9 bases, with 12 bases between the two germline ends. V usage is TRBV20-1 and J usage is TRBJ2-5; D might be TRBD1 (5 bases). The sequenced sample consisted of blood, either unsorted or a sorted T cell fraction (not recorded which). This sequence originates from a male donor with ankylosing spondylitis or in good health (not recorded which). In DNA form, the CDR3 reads TGCAGTGTCAATGTAGGGGCCCAGTACTTC. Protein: CSVNVGAQYF.